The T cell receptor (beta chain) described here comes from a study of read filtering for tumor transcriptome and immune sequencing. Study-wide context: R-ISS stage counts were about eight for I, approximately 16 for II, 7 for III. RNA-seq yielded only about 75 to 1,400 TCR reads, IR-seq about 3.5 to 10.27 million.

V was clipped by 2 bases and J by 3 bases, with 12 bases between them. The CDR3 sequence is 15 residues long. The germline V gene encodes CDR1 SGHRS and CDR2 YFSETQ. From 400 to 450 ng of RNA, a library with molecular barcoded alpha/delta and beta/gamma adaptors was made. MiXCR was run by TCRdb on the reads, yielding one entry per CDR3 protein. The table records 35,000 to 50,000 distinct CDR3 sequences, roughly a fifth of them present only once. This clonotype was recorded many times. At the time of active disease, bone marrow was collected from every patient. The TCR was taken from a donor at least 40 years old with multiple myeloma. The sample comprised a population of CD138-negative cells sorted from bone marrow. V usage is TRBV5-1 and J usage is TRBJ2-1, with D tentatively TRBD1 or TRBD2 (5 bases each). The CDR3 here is CASSFSAQGYNEQFF. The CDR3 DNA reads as TGCGCCAGCAGCTTTAGCGCCCAGGGCTACAATGAGCAGTTCTTC.